This T cell receptor beta chain stems from a study of T-cell reconstitution after alpha-beta-depleted transplantation in children. A library of TCRbeta sequences, prepared with unique molecular identifiers, was generated. TCRdb re-called the PCR reads through MiXCR, storing one row per CDR3 protein. The sample yields about 640,000 distinct CDR3 sequences, approximately 16% seen once. This clonotype came up many times. Sequenced here: PBMCs from the stem cell graft donor, sampled from the stem cell graft. This clonotype originated in a human donor who donated a stem cell graft to a child with acute myeloid leukemia.

DNA for the CDR3: TGCAGTGGGGAGACAACTAACTCTTCACCCCTCCACTTT. Translation: CSGETTNSSPLHF. The rearrangement uses TRBV20-1 and TRBJ1-6; D ambiguous. Trimming left V 7 bases short and J 9 bases short, with 16 bases between. The CDR3 sequence is 13 residues long. Looked up from germline, CDR1 is DFQATT and CDR2 is SNEGSKA (reference sequence).